One and the same sample provided the 5 T cell receptor beta chains below, sequenced in a study of regulatory T cells in long-lasting Graves disease. To make TCR beta libraries, researchers used iRepertoire HTBI primers and Arm-PCR of CDR3 regions. TCRdb processed the multiplex PCR reads anew with MiXCR; each CDR3 protein has one entry. The sample records about 450,000 distinct CDR3 sequences, 11% to 15% being singletons. Regarding time point: newly diagnosed GD, antithyroid drugs for less than 3 months. The authors made the TCR library using RNA they extracted from PBMCs. These data also featured in a second study, about T cells in Graves' hyperthyroidism and ophthalmopathy.

Material: peripheral blood mononuclear cells (PBMCs), obtained at new diagnosis, from a patient treated with antithyroid drugs. Every receptor here comes from a woman aged 45-60 years with Graves disease.

This clonotype showed up many times. This rearrangement joins TRBV19 to TRBJ1-1; TRBD1 agrees at 7 bases. The V segment lost 7 bases and the J segment 1 base; nucleotides outside the gene matches: 9. The CDR3 has 15 residues. Germline CDR1 LNHDA, CDR2 SQIVND (reference sequence). CDR3 nucleotides: TGTGCCAGTACCGAACGGACAGGAGCGAACACTGAAGCTTTCTTT. Its translation: CASTERTGANTEAFF.

The chain uses TRBV24-1 and TRBJ2-1; unclear D gene. The CDR3 is 15 amino acids. Germline V gives CDR1 KGHDR, CDR2 SFDVKD. Between the trimmed V and J ends, which lost 5 bases and 2 bases, there was a span of 12 bases. The CDR3 sequence is CATSGYSSTYNEQFF. DNA of the CDR3: TGTGCCACCAGTGGGTATAGCTCGACCTACAATGAGCAGTTCTTC.

This clonotype was observed a few times. This sequence joins TRBV6-9 and TRBJ2-2; TRBD2 is a possible D gene (6 bases). Deletions cut 4 bases from V and 6 bases from J, with 12 bases between. CDR3 size: 14 residues. Germline V gene sequence: CDR1 MNHGY, CDR2 SVAAGI. The CDR3 loop is CASSSITSSGELFF. The CDR3 coding sequence is TGTGCCAGCAGTTCCATTACTAGCTCCGGGGAGCTGTTTTTT.

V usage is TRBV24-1 and J usage is TRBJ2-5; a weak D match, TRBD1 (5 bases). CDR1 is KGHDR, CDR2 SFDVKD, per germline. This CDR3 spans 16 amino acids. Trimming left V 1 base short and J 4 bases short, with 15 bases between. CDR3 sequence: CATSDFAAEGAETQYF. As DNA, the CDR3 is TGTGCCACCAGTGATTTCGCCGCGGAAGGGGCAGAGACCCAGTACTTC.

In its sample, this clonotype was seen a few times. This chain links TRBV7-6 with TRBJ2-2, with TRBD2 matching over 12 bases. After removal of 4 bases from V and 4 bases from J, the junction contained 7 bases not matched to a gene. CDR1 is SGHVS and CDR2 is FNYEAQ in the germline V gene. CDR3 length equals 17 residues. CDR3: CASSSVTGLAGTGELFF. CDR3 nucleotides: TGTGCCAGCAGCTCAGTCACGGGACTAGCGGGCACCGGGGAGCTGTTTTTT.